These 19 T cell receptor beta chains were sequenced from one sample in a study of graft-versus-host responses after intestinal transplantation. The data were produced by immunoSEQ multiplex PCR, yet TCRdb's version contains in-frame clones alone and is incomplete. The table shows tens of thousands of clones, with roughly 80% occurring only once. For these TCRs, the target antigens are not known. Sequenced material: unstimulated CD4+ T cells sorted from spleen or lymph node cells, taken before intestinal transplant. These receptors were collected from a human donor who received an intestinal transplant.

This chain uses TRBV5-4 with TRBJ1-5; D is undetermined. Trimming removed 0 bases from V and 5 bases from J, with 6 bases in between. The CDR3 sequence is 13 residues long. Germline loops: CDR1 SGHNT, CDR2 YYREEE (reference sequence). CDR3 residues: CASSLGEHQPQHF. CDR3 nucleotides: TGTGCCAGCAGCTTGGGCGAACATCAGCCCCAGCATTTT.

The chain is built from TRBV11-3 and TRBJ2-4; D unresolved. Germline V lookup: CDR1 SGHNT, CDR2 YENEEA. The CDR3 has 13 residues. V was cut by 6 bases and J by 1 base, with 7 bases left in between. The CDR3 DNA is TGTGCCAGCAGTCTTTCGGCCAAAAACATTCAGTACTTC. Translating gives CASSLSAKNIQYF.

The V gene is TRBV6-6, the J gene TRBJ2-5, with 9 nucleotides matching TRBD1. This CDR3 has 16 amino acids. Per the germline V gene, CDR1 is MNHNY and CDR2 is SVGAGI (reference sequence). The V gene end was trimmed by 2 bases and the J gene end by 4 bases; junction bases not matched to a gene: 8. This CDR3 is CASSYRGQGGLETQYF. CDR3 sequence (DNA): TGTGCCAGCAGTTACAGGGGACAGGGTGGGCTAGAGACCCAGTACTTC.

The chain employs TRBV5-1 and TRBJ2-1, with 9 bases matching TRBD2. After removal of 3 bases from V and 5 bases from J, the junction contained 9 bases not matched to a gene. CDR3 length equals 16 residues. Germline assignment: CDR1 SGHRS and CDR2 YFSETQ. The CDR3 sequence: CASSWGWREGHNEQFF. The CDR3 DNA is TGCGCCAGCAGCTGGGGGTGGCGGGAGGGCCACAATGAGCAGTTCTTC.

The chain links TRBV6-5 to TRBJ2-5; D is undetermined. V was trimmed by 4 bases and J by 0 bases, leaving 9 bases between them. CDR1 MNHEY and CDR2 SVGAGI come from the germline V gene. This CDR3 contains 14 residues. The CDR3 loop is CASSWLGNQETQYF. As DNA, the CDR3 is TGTGCCAGCAGTTGGTTGGGAAACCAAGAGACCCAGTACTTC.

This chain connects TRBV9 to TRBJ2-5; weak D call: TRBD1 (6 bases). The CDR3 loop spans 15 amino acids. V was clipped by 0 bases and J by 5 bases, with 14 bases between them. Germline assignment: CDR1 SGDLS and CDR2 YYNGEE. The CDR3 nucleotides are TGTGCCAGCAGCGTAGAGCGGACAGCTATGGAGACCCAGTACTTC. This gives the protein CASSVERTAMETQYF.

The chain uses TRBV11-2 and TRBJ2-5; D is possibly TRBD2 (6 bases). The CDR3 has 14 amino acids. V lost 5 bases and J 9 bases, leaving 19 bases between the germline ends. Germline CDR1 and CDR2: SGHAT and FQNNGV. The CDR3 bases are TGTGCCAGCAGCCCATGGAGGGCAGGTAGTCCCCAGTACTTC. Protein sequence: CASSPWRAGSPQYF.

This chain uses TRBV5-4 with TRBJ2-7, with a tentative D call TRBD1 (6 bases). Per the germline V gene, CDR1 is SGHNT and CDR2 is YYREEE (reference sequence). This CDR3 region has 13 residues. With 4 bases removed from V and 3 bases from J, the gap between germline ends came to 11 bases. CDR3 amino acids: CASSPGQIYEQYF. The DNA of the CDR3 is TGTGCCAGCAGCCCCGGACAGATCTACGAGCAGTACTTC.

CDR3 sequence (DNA): TGTGCCAGCAGCTCAATACGACAGGAGGGACCGGGCTATGGCTACACCTTC. This sequence encodes CASSSIRQEGPGYGYTF. The chain uses TRBV11-2 and TRBJ1-2; TRBD1 might be the D (6 bases). V dropped 4 bases and J dropped 4 bases, with 22 bases sitting between them. This CDR3 is built from 17 residues. Germline V gene sequence: CDR1 SGHAT, CDR2 FQNNGV.

Remarks on this clone: Because the CDR3's place on the DNA is in doubt, the DNA is left out and the CDR3 is given as listed by TCRdb. The gene calls are TRBV19 and TRBJ1-4. The CDR3 is 15 residues long, ends included. Germline V gives CDR1 LNHDA, CDR2 SQIVND (reference sequence). The CDR3 here is CASTSAGLVDEKLFF.

V usage is TRBV4-1 and J usage is TRBJ1-4; no clear D gene. This CDR3 comprises 13 residues. V was trimmed by 1 base and J by 5 bases, leaving 5 bases between them. Germline V gene data show CDR1 as MGHRA and CDR2 as YSYEKL. CDR3 loop: CASSQALNEKLFF. In DNA form, the CDR3 reads TGCGCCAGCAGCCAAGCCTTGAATGAAAAACTGTTTTTT.

This sequence joins TRBV5-4 and TRBJ1-1; D ambiguous. The germline V gene encodes CDR1 SGHNT and CDR2 YYREEE (reference sequence). V was pared by 0 bases and J by 0 bases, with 9 bases between. There are 15 residues in the CDR3. The CDR3: CASSLDIRLNTEAFF. CDR3 bases: TGTGCCAGCAGCTTGGATATTAGGTTGAACACTGAAGCTTTCTTT. Drawing the rest from reference TRBV5-4 and TRBJ1-1, the complete variable domain is ETGVTQSPTHLIKTRGQQVTLRCSSQSGHNTVSWYQQALGQGPQFIFQYYREEENGRGNFPPRFSGLQFPNYSSELNVNALELDDSALYLCASSLDIRLNTEAFFGQGTRLTVV.

The chain carries TRBV6-5 and TRBJ2-4, with a weak D call TRBD1 (6 bases). Deletions cut 1 base from V and 7 bases from J, with 8 bases between. Germline-derived CDR1 and CDR2 are MNHEY and SVGAGI. The CDR3 contains 13 residues. In nucleotides, the CDR3 is TGTGCCAGCAGTTACTGGCAGGGGAACATTCAGTACTTC. It yields the protein CASSYWQGNIQYF.

About this clone itself: The junction shows a germline mismatch at one end, possibly a read error. The chain links TRBV29-1 to TRBJ1-1; 7 nucleotides match TRBD1. The germline gives CDR1 SQVTM, CDR2 ANQGSEA. The length of the CDR3 is 13 residues. CDR3 coding DNA: TGCAGCGCTGAACAGGGGCCGAACACTGAAGCTTTCTTT. Amino acid sequence: CSAEQGPNTEAFF.

The chain has TRBV6-5 and TRBJ1-5; D not resolved. The length of the CDR3 is 13 residues. Germline V gene lookup returns CDR1 MNHEY and CDR2 SVGAGI. The V gene lost 6 bases and the J gene lost 4 bases, with 10 bases spanning the gap. CDR3 nucleotide sequence: TGTGCCAGCAGGAGCAGGTGGAATCAGCCCCAGCATTTT. It yields the protein CASRSRWNQPQHF.

The chain recombines TRBV10-3 with TRBJ2-3; D might be TRBD1 or TRBD2, each matching 5 bases. V lost 5 bases and J 5 bases, leaving 11 bases between the germline ends. Germline V gene lookup returns CDR1 ENHRY and CDR2 SYGVKD. This CDR3 has 13 amino acids. The CDR3 bases are TGTGCCATCAGTTTTTCGAGGGGAGATACGCAGTATTTT. Translated: CAISFSRGDTQYF.

The rearrangement links TRBV28 to TRBJ2-1; D is unresolved. Trimming cost V 1 base and J 5 bases, with 15 bases left between them. Germline loops: CDR1 MDHEN, CDR2 SYDVKM. This CDR3 spans 16 amino acids. CDR3 sequence: CASSLSATPLNNEQFF. The CDR3 DNA is TGTGCCAGCAGTTTATCTGCCACCCCCCTAAACAATGAGCAGTTCTTC. Full variable domain (outside the CDR3, taken from reference TRBV28 and TRBJ2-1): DVKVTQSSRYLVKRTGEKVFLECVQDMDHENMFWYRQDPGLGLRLIYFSYDVKMKEKGDIPEGYSVSREKKERFSLILESASTNQTSMYLCASSLSATPLNNEQFFGPGTRLTVL.

V gene TRBV7-3 combines with J gene TRBJ1-2; D perhaps matches TRBD1 (6 bases). Germline loops: CDR1 SGHTA, CDR2 FQGTGA. This CDR3 is built from 13 residues. With 5 bases removed from V and 7 bases from J, the gap between germline ends came to 14 bases. The CDR3 region has the DNA TGTGCCAGCAGCCATAACGGGGGGGCTGGCTACACCTTC. Translated, it gives CASSHNGGAGYTF.

This rearrangement joins TRBV5-5 to TRBJ2-7; D is ambiguous. The V end was cut by 4 bases, the J end by 3 bases, with 8 bases between. This CDR3 is 12 amino acids long. Germline CDR1 SGHKS, CDR2 YYEKEE (reference sequence). DNA for the CDR3: TGTGCCAGCAGCCAGGACGTCTACGAGCAGTACTTC. This codes for CASSQDVYEQYF.